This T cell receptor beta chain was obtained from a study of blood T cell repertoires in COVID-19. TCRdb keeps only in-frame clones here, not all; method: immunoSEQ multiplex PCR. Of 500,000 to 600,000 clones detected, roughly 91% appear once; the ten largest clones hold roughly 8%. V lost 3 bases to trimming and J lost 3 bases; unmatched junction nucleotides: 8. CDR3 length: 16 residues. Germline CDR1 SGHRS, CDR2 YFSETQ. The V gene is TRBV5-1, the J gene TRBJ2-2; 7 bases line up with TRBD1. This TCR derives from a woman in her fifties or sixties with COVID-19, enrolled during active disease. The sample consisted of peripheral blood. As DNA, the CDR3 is TGCGCCAGCAGCTGGTCGGGGACAGCTGACACCGGGGAGCTGTTTTTT. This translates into CASSWSGTADTGELFF.